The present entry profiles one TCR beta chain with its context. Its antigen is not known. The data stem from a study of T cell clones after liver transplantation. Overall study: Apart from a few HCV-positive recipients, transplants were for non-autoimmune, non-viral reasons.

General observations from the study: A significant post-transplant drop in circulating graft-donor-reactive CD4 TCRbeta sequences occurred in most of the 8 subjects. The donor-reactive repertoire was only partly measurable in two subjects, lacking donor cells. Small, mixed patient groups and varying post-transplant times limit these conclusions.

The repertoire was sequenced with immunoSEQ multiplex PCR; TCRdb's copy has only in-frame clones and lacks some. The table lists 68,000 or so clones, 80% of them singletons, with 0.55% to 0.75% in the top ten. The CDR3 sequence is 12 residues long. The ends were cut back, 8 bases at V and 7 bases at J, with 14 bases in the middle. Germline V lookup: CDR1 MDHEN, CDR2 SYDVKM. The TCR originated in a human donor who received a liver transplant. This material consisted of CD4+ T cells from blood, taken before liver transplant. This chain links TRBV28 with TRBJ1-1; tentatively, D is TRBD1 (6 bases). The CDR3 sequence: CASVRGGVEAFF. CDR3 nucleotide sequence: TGTGCCAGCGTCCGAGGGGGGGTTGAAGCTTTCTTT.